The 16 T cell receptor beta chains below were found in one sample sequenced in a study of graft-versus-host responses after intestinal transplantation. The antigens for these receptors are not known. Profiling relied on immunoSEQ multiplex PCR, and the TCRdb table lists in-frame clones only, not all of them. The data hold tens of thousands of clones, with roughly 96% observed a single time. The sample consisted of unstimulated CD8+ T cells sorted from spleen or lymph node cells, taken before transplant. The receptors were gathered from a human donor who was the organ donor for an intestinal transplant.

This sequence joins TRBV5-6 and TRBJ2-1, with 14 bases lining up with TRBD2. CDR3 size: 17 residues. Per the germline V gene, CDR1 is SGHDT and CDR2 is YYEEEE. Germline trimming cut 4 bases from V and 4 bases from J; bases unmatched to any gene: 7. The CDR3 is CASSVGLAGANYNEQFF. The CDR3 DNA follows: TGTGCCAGCAGCGTGGGACTAGCGGGGGCAAATTACAATGAGCAGTTCTTC.

V usage is TRBV2 and J usage is TRBJ2-3; a possible D gene is TRBD1 (7 bases). The CDR3 is made up of 16 amino acids. Germline V gene lookup returns CDR1 SNHLY and CDR2 FYNNEI. The V and J ends lost 4 bases and 4 bases respectively, with 18 bases between them. For the CDR3, the DNA is TGTGCCAGCAGTGGGGATCCCAGGGGGGACCCAGATACGCAGTATTTT. Its translation is CASSGDPRGDPDTQYF.

The chain recombines TRBV5-6 with TRBJ1-2; TRBD1 aligns across 8 bases. The junction had 11 bases not matched to a gene; V was cut back by 0 bases and J by 4 bases. CDR1 is SGHDT, CDR2 YYEEEE, per germline. The CDR3 length is 17 residues. The CDR3, as DNA: TGTGCCAGCAGCTTGGGACAGGACAGGGAGGCTTTCTATGGCTACACCTTC. It translates to CASSLGQDREAFYGYTF.

The V gene is TRBV27, the J gene TRBJ1-6; 7 nucleotides align to TRBD1. The trim removed 4 bases at V and 2 bases at J, leaving 17 bases unmatched. Germline V gene lookup returns CDR1 MNHEY and CDR2 SMNVEV (reference sequence). This CDR3 comprises 20 residues. The CDR3: CASSSNPPGQIIPYNSPLHF. CDR3 coding DNA: TGTGCCAGCAGTTCTAACCCCCCGGGACAGATTATCCCCTATAATTCACCCCTCCACTTT.

In its sample, this clone was seen once. V gene TRBV4-3 combines with J gene TRBJ2-2, with 11 nucleotides matching TRBD1. The CDR3 loop spans 21 amino acids. V lost 0 bases and J lost 6; bases outside the gene matches: 18. The V gene's germline CDR1 is LGHNA and CDR2 YSLEER. CDR3 DNA: TGCGCCAGCAGCCAAGATGGTTTGCTAAGGACAGGGGGCTTCGGCTCCGGGGAGCTGTTTTTT. Residues: CASSQDGLLRTGGFGSGELFF.

This rearrangement joins TRBV10-1 to TRBJ2-5; D is unclear. The DNA end lines up better with TRBJ2-7; the J call may be wrong. CDR1 is WNHNN, CDR2 SYGVQD, per germline (reference sequence). The CDR3 spans 13 residues. The CDR3 bases are TGCGCCAGCAGTGAGTCACCGGCCTACGAGCAGTACTTC. It codes for CASSESPAYEQYF.

The table lists this clone with a count of one. V usage is TRBV15 and J usage is TRBJ1-4; no definite D call. Trimming took 5 bases from V and 4 from J, leaving 17 bases between them. CDR3 length equals 16 residues. Looked up from germline, CDR1 is LNHNV and CDR2 is YYDKDF (reference sequence). CDR3 in DNA: TGTGCCACCAGCCCAGAGAGAAGCACGGATAATGAAAAACTGTTTTTT. Translated, it gives CATSPERSTDNEKLFF. Combining the CDR3 with reference TRBV15 and TRBJ1-4 gives the whole variable domain DAMVIQNPRYQVTQFGKPVTLSCSQTLNHNVMYWYQQKSSQAPKLLFHYYDKDFNNEADTPDNFQSRRPNTSFCFLDIRSPGLGDTAMYLCATSPERSTDNEKLFFGSGTQLSVL.

The chain recombines TRBV19 with TRBJ1-5; D is possibly TRBD1 (5 bases). The CDR3 totals 15 residues. Germline V lookup: CDR1 LNHDA, CDR2 SQIVND (reference sequence). CDR3: CAAGPFGGSNQPQHF. The CDR3 DNA reads as TGTGCGGCGGGACCCTTCGGCGGGAGCAATCAGCCCCAGCATTTT.

This clone was seen only a few times. This chain connects TRBV19 to TRBJ1-5; 9 nucleotides line up with TRBD1. The V segment lost 6 bases and the J segment 6 bases; nucleotides outside the gene matches: 6. CDR3 size: 14 residues. Per the germline V gene, CDR1 is LNHDA and CDR2 is SQIVND (reference sequence). This CDR3 reads CASSTQTGGQPQHF. Here the CDR3 DNA reads TGTGCCAGTAGCACCCAGACAGGGGGTCAGCCCCAGCATTTT.

The rearrangement joins TRBV7-9 to TRBJ2-7; D is perhaps TRBD2 (6 bases). This CDR3 spans 14 amino acids. The germline gives CDR1 SEHNR, CDR2 FQNEAQ (reference sequence). The V end was cut by 0 bases, the J end by 2 bases, with 8 bases between. The CDR3 protein is CASSLAGRAYEQYF. The CDR3 bases are TGTGCCAGCAGCTTAGCCGGGAGAGCCTACGAGCAGTACTTC. The whole variable domain, filled in from reference TRBV7-9 and TRBJ2-7, reads DTGVSQNPRHKITKRGQNVTFRCDPISEHNRLYWYRQTLGQGPEFLTYFQNEAQLEKSRLLSDRFSAERPKGSFSTLEIQRTEQGDSAMYLCASSLAGRAYEQYFGPGTRLTVT.

This rearrangement joins TRBV6-8 to TRBJ1-6; possibly TRBD1 for D (5 bases). The CDR3 totals 16 residues. The germline gives CDR1 MNHGY, CDR2 SAAAGT. V dropped 0 bases and J dropped 14 bases, with 20 bases sitting between them. CDR3 residues: CASSYSNLTADEALHF. The CDR3 DNA follows: TGTGCCAGCAGTTACTCGAATTTGACAGCGGATGAGGCCCTCCACTTT.

The table lists this clone with a few counts. The same CDR3 is also encoded by other DNA sequences in this sample. The rearrangement links TRBV15 to TRBJ1-2; D is possibly TRBD1 (5 bases). CDR3 length: 14 amino acids. V lost 0 bases and J 4 bases, leaving 9 bases between the germline ends. The germline V gene has CDR1 LNHNV and CDR2 YYDKDF (reference sequence). In DNA form, the CDR3 reads TGTGCCACCAGCAGAGATCGCACAGGCTATGGCTACACCTTC. The encoded protein is CATSRDRTGYGYTF.

The chain combines TRBV27 with TRBJ1-1; no clear D. The germline V and J ends were trimmed by 0 bases and 5 bases, with 7 bases remaining between them. Germline V gene data show CDR1 as MNHEY and CDR2 as SMNVEV (reference sequence). CDR3 size: 13 residues. The CDR3 region has the DNA TGTGCCAGCAGTTTATCGATCGAGACTGAAGCTTTCTTT. This codes for CASSLSIETEAFF.

The CDR3 reads CASSLGRSGAWGETQYF. As DNA, the CDR3 is TGTGCCAGCAGCTTAGGACGTAGCGGGGCATGGGGGGAGACCCAGTACTTC. The chain carries TRBV7-2 and TRBJ2-5; 8 nucleotides agree with TRBD2. Germline lookup yields CDR1 SGHTA and CDR2 FQGNSA. After removal of 1 base from V and 5 bases from J, the junction contained 12 bases not matched to a gene. This CDR3 contains 17 residues.

The CDR3 region is CASSISGGGAQQYF. The CDR3 coding sequence is TGTGCCAGTAGTATTTCAGGCGGGGGGGCGCAGCAGTACTTC. V gene TRBV19 combines with J gene TRBJ2-7, with 9 bases matching TRBD2. V lost 3 bases and J lost 8; bases outside the gene matches: 8. The germline V gene encodes CDR1 LNHDA and CDR2 SQIVND (reference sequence). The CDR3 is made up of 14 amino acids.

This sequence joins TRBV7-8 and TRBJ1-3; possibly TRBD1 for D (5 bases). V dropped 2 bases and J dropped 0 bases, with 8 bases sitting between them. Germline assignment: CDR1 SGHVS and CDR2 FQNEAQ. There are 15 residues in the CDR3. The CDR3 DNA reads as TGTGCCAGCAGCTTATCAGGGCCCTCTGGAAACACCATATATTTT. It codes for CASSLSGPSGNTIYF.